The 21 T cell receptor beta chains below all came from one sample that was sequenced in a study of blood T cell repertoires in COVID-19. Only in-frame clones appear in the TCRdb table, and some are missing; sequencing was by immunoSEQ multiplex PCR. The sample records under 60,000 clones, 80% to 95% being singletons. Sequenced sample: peripheral blood. All receptors come from a human donor in a cohort sampled during active COVID-19.

In its sample, this clone was seen a few times. The J gene is TRBJ2-7, the V gene TRBV5-1; weak D call: TRBD2 (5 bases). Germline values: CDR1 SGHRS, CDR2 YFSETQ. With 5 bases removed from V and 7 bases from J, the gap between germline ends came to 13 bases. The CDR3 has 12 amino acids. CDR3 in DNA: TGCGCCAGCAGTCCGGAGGCGCCGGAGCAGTACTTC. This codes for CASSPEAPEQYF.

The rearrangement uses TRBV6-6 and TRBJ2-7, with 9 bases aligning to TRBD1. CDR1 is MNHNY, CDR2 SVGAGI, per germline (reference sequence). The CDR3 loop spans 15 amino acids. With 7 bases clipped from V and 4 bases from J, the junction kept 11 bases outside the gene matches. The CDR3 protein is CASTAFVTGGYEQYF. DNA of the CDR3: TGTGCCAGCACCGCTTTCGTGACAGGGGGTTACGAGCAGTACTTC.

The gene calls are TRBV5-6 and TRBJ1-6; tentative D call: TRBD1 (5 bases). Trimming cost V 4 bases and J 12 bases, with 14 bases left between them. The CDR3 is 13 residues long. Germline CDR1 is SGHDT and CDR2 is YYEEEE. The CDR3 loop is CASSPGISRPLHF. The CDR3 DNA reads TGTGCCAGCAGCCCAGGGATTTCTAGACCCCTCCACTTT.

V is TRBV5-1 and J is TRBJ2-1; D uncertain. The CDR3 spans 15 residues. Deletions cut 0 bases from V and 6 bases from J, with 13 bases between. Germline-derived CDR1 and CDR2 are SGHRS and YFSETQ. The CDR3 sequence: CASSLVVGGTNEQFF. CDR3 sequence (DNA): TGCGCCAGCAGCTTGGTAGTCGGCGGAACCAATGAGCAGTTCTTC.

The J gene is TRBJ1-3, the V gene TRBV7-9; maybe TRBD1 (5 bases). Trimming left V 8 bases short and J 2 bases short, with 25 bases between. Germline V CDR1 and CDR2: SEHNR, FQNEAQ (reference sequence). This CDR3 has 18 residues. CDR3 sequence: CASPALEVSREAGNTIYF. In DNA, the CDR3 is TGTGCCAGCCCAGCCTTGGAGGTTTCCAGGGAGGCTGGAAACACCATATATTTT. Full variable domain (rest looked up from reference TRBV7-9 and TRBJ1-3): DTGVSQNPRHKITKRGQNVTFRCDPISEHNRLYWYRQTLGQGPEFLTYFQNEAQLEKSRLLSDRFSAERPKGSFSTLEIQRTEQGDSAMYLCASPALEVSREAGNTIYFGEGSWLTVV.

The V gene is TRBV11-2, the J gene TRBJ2-1, with 11 bases identical to TRBD2. Trimming removed 5 bases from V and 8 bases from J; junction bases left unmatched: 8. CDR3 size: 15 residues. Per the germline V gene, CDR1 is SGHAT and CDR2 is FQNNGV. CDR3 amino acids: CASSTHGTSGYEQFF. Here the CDR3 DNA reads TGTGCCAGCAGCACCCATGGGACTAGCGGATATGAGCAGTTCTTC.

V gene TRBV19 combines with J gene TRBJ1-4, with 10 bases matching TRBD1. V was pared by 8 bases and J by 7 bases, with 7 bases of the junction left unmatched. From germline, CDR1 is LNHDA and CDR2 SQIVND (reference sequence). The CDR3 contains 14 residues. CDR3 nucleotide sequence: TGTGCCAGTGGTCGGGACAGGGGAAGTGAAAAACTGTTTTTT. Translation gives CASGRDRGSEKLFF.

This chain connects TRBV30 to TRBJ2-5; TRBD1 aligns across 7 bases. CDR1 and CDR2 (germline): GTSNPN, SVGIG (reference sequence). V lost 3 bases and J lost 5; bases outside the gene matches: 3. The CDR3 sequence is 12 residues long. The CDR3 sequence: CAWSKGAETQYF. DNA of the CDR3: TGTGCCTGGAGCAAGGGGGCGGAGACCCAGTACTTC.

The rearrangement joins TRBV29-1 to TRBJ1-2; D remains unclear. V was clipped by 5 bases and J by 4 bases, with 20 bases between them. The CDR3 totals 15 residues. Per the germline V gene, CDR1 is SQVTM and CDR2 is ANQGSEA. For the CDR3, the DNA is TGCAGCGTTTTCAGCTACCTAGAGGAGAGCTATGGCTACACCTTC. It translates to CSVFSYLEESYGYTF. Using reference TRBV29-1 and TRBJ1-2 for the parts outside the CDR3, the full variable domain is SAVISQKPSRDICQRGTSLTIQCQVDSQVTMMFWYRQQPGQSLTLIATANQGSEATYESGFVIDKFPISRPNLTFSTLTVSNMSPEDSSIYLCSVFSYLEESYGYTFGSGTRLTVV.

The chain has TRBV28 and TRBJ1-4, with TRBD1 as a possible D gene (6 bases). Germline values: CDR1 MDHEN, CDR2 SYDVKM. This CDR3 has 14 residues. The V gene lost 9 bases and the J gene lost 3 bases, with 14 bases spanning the gap. CDR3 sequence (DNA): TGTGCCAGTAGCCAGGGGTTTGCTAATGAAAAACTGTTTTTT. Its translation is CASSQGFANEKLFF.

The chain carries TRBV10-3 and TRBJ2-2, with D possibly matching TRBD2 (5 bases). Germline assignment: CDR1 ENHRY and CDR2 SYGVKD. The ends were cut back, 7 bases at V and 4 bases at J, with 19 bases in the middle. This CDR3 comprises 16 residues. CDR3 loop: CAITRTGDWRTGELFF. Written as DNA, the CDR3 is TGTGCCATCACCAGGACTGGGGATTGGCGCACCGGGGAGCTGTTTTTT.

The V call is TRBV6-5, the J call TRBJ2-3; 9 bases are shared with TRBD1. CDR3 size: 14 residues. Per the germline V gene, CDR1 is MNHEY and CDR2 is SVGAGI. J was trimmed by 0 bases and V by 6 bases; bases with no gene match: 1. The CDR3 here is CASRDRGSTDTQYF. As DNA, the CDR3 is TGTGCCAGCAGAGACAGGGGGAGCACAGATACGCAGTATTTT.

Only a few counts were recorded for this clone. This chain uses TRBV27 with TRBJ1-6, with 7 bases lining up with TRBD1. Germline-derived CDR1 and CDR2 are MNHEY and SMNVEV (reference sequence). The length of the CDR3 is 14 residues. With V trimmed by 9 bases and J by 9 bases, 11 bases remained unmatched. The CDR3 DNA reads as TGTGCCAGTCCCCTTGACAGGGCGGGTTCACCCCTCCACTTT. This codes for CASPLDRAGSPLHF.

Here the CDR3 reads CASSFRQENSPLHF. The CDR3 bases are TGTGCCAGCAGTTTCCGACAGGAGAATTCACCCCTCCACTTT. This rearrangement joins TRBV27 to TRBJ1-6; possibly TRBD1 for D (6 bases). V gave up 3 bases and J gave up 7 bases, with 10 bases separating them. CDR3 length equals 14 residues. The germline CDR1 and CDR2 sequences are MNHEY and SMNVEV (reference sequence).

The chain combines TRBV7-8 with TRBJ2-7, with 14 bases aligning to TRBD2. Germline-derived CDR1 and CDR2 are SGHVS and FQNEAQ. The CDR3 runs 19 residues. V was pared by 5 bases and J by 2 bases, with 14 bases of the junction left unmatched. CDR3 sequence: CASSEAPGLAGEPAYEQYF. CDR3 bases: TGTGCCAGCAGCGAGGCCCCGGGACTAGCGGGAGAGCCAGCCTACGAGCAGTACTTC.

The chain uses TRBV2 and TRBJ2-3; D possibly corresponds to TRBD2 (5 bases). V gave up 8 bases and J gave up 0 bases, with 15 bases separating them. The CDR3 has 15 amino acids. CDR1 is SNHLY and CDR2 is FYNNEI in the germline V gene. CDR3 region: CASVWTATSTDTQYF. CDR3 coding DNA: TGTGCCAGCGTATGGACTGCCACTAGCACAGATACGCAGTATTTT.

V and J are TRBV30 and TRBJ2-6; TRBD2 is a possible D gene (5 bases). V lost 7 bases, J lost 0 bases, and 16 bases lay in between. The CDR3 extends over 16 amino acids. CDR1 GTSNPN and CDR2 SVGIG come from the germline V gene (reference sequence). Here the CDR3 reads CALTRGHSSGANVLTF. The DNA of the CDR3 is TGTGCCTTGACCCGGGGTCATAGCTCTGGGGCCAACGTCCTGACTTTC.

The chain carries TRBV13 and TRBJ2-5; weak D call: TRBD1 (8 bases). The CDR3 runs 14 residues. Per germline, CDR1 PRHDT and CDR2 FYEKMQ (reference sequence). Trimming removed 6 bases at V and 4 bases at J, with 15 bases between. The CDR3 DNA follows: TGTGCCAGCAGACCACAGGGGGAGGGAGAGACCCAGTACTTC. Amino acid sequence: CASRPQGEGETQYF.

This chain links TRBV24-1 with TRBJ2-3, with 7 positions matching TRBD1. This CDR3 region has 13 residues. Trimming at V came to 8 bases and at J to 6 bases, leaving 7 bases not matched to a gene. Germline V CDR1 and CDR2: KGHDR, SFDVKD. The CDR3 region is CATKDRVGDTQYF. Here the CDR3 DNA reads TGTGCCACCAAAGACAGGGTGGGGGATACGCAGTATTTT.

A single count supports this clone. The chain links TRBV28 to TRBJ2-1, with TRBD2 matching 7 bases. The CDR3 consists of 15 residues. V lost 2 bases and J lost 2; bases outside the gene matches: 3. In germline, CDR1 is MDHEN, CDR2 SYDVKM. This chain's CDR3 is CASSLAGVTYNEQFF. The CDR3 nucleotides read TGTGCCAGCAGTTTAGCGGGAGTAACCTACAATGAGCAGTTCTTC. Full variable domain (missing parts from reference TRBV28 and TRBJ2-1): DVKVTQSSRYLVKRTGEKVFLECVQDMDHENMFWYRQDPGLGLRLIYFSYDVKMKEKGDIPEGYSVSREKKERFSLILESASTNQTSMYLCASSLAGVTYNEQFFGPGTRLTVL.

The rearrangement uses TRBV28 and TRBJ2-2; no clear D. The CDR3 covers 13 residues. CDR1 and CDR2 (germline): MDHEN, SYDVKM. V lost 5 bases and J 2 bases, leaving 6 bases between the germline ends. The CDR3 DNA is TGTGCCAGCAGTCCCCAAAACACCGGGGAGCTGTTTTTT. Encoded protein: CASSPQNTGELFF.